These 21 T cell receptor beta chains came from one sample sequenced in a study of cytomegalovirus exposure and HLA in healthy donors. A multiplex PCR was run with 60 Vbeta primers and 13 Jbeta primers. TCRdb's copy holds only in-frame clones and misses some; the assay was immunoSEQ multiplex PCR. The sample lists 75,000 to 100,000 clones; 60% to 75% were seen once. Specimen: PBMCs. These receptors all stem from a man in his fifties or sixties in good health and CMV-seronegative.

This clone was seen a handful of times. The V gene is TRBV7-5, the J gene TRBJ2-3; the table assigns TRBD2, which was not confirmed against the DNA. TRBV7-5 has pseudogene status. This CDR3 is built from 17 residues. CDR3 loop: CVRSLGGPGGPTDTQYF. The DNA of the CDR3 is TGTGTCAGAAGCTTAGGTGGGCCGGGAGGGCCTACAGATACGCAGTATTTT.

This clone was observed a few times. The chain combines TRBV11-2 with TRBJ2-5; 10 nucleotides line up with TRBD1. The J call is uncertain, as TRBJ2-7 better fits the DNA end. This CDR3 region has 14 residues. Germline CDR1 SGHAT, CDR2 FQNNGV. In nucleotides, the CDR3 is TGTGCCAGCAGCTTTGACAGGGGGCTCTACGAGCAGTACTTC. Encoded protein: CASSFDRGLYEQYF.

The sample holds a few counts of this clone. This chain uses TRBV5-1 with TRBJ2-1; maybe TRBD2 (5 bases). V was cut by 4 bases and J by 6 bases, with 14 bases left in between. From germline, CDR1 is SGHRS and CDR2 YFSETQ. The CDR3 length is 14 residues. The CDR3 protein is CASSAGLLFNEQFF. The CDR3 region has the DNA TGCGCCAGCAGCGCTGGACTCCTCTTCAATGAGCAGTTCTTC.

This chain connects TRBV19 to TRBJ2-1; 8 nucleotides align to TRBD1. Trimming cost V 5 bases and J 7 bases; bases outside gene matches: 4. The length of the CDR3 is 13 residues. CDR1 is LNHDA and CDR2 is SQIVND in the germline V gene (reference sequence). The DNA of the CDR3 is TGTGCCAGTAGTGCCCGGGACAGGAATGAGCAGTTCTTC. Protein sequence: CASSARDRNEQFF.

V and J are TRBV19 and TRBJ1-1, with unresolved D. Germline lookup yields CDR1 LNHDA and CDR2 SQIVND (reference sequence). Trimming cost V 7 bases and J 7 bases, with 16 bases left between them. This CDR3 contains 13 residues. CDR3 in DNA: TGTGCCAGTAAAGTCGAGGGTTTCGGTGAAGCTTTCTTT. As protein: CASKVEGFGEAFF.

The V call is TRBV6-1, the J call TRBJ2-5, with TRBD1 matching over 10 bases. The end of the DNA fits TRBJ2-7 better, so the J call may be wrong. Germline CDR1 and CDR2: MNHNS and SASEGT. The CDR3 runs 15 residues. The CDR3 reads CASSVTGTGVYEQYF. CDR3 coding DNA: TGTGCCAGCAGCGTCACCGGGACAGGGGTCTACGAGCAGTACTTC.

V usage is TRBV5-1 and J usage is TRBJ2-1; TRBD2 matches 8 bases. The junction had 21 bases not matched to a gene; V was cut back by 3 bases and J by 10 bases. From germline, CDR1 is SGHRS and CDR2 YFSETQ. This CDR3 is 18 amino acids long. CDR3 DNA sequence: TGCGCCAGCAGCTCCCCATTAGGTTCGCGGGAGGTCCTTGGGGAGCAGTTCTTC. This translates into CASSSPLGSREVLGEQFF.

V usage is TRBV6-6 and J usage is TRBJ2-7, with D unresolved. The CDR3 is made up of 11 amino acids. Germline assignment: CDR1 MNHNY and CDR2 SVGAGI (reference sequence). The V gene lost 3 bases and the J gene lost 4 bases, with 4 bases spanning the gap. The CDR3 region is CASSYQYEQYF. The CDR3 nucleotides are TGTGCCAGCAGTTATCAGTACGAGCAGTACTTC.

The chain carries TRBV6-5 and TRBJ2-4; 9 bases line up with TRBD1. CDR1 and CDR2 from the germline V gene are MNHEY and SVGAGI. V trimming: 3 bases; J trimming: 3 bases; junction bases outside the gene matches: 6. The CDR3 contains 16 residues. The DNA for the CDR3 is TGTGCCAGCAGTTATCTGACAGGGGGGGACAAAAACATTCAGTACTTC. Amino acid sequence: CASSYLTGGDKNIQYF.

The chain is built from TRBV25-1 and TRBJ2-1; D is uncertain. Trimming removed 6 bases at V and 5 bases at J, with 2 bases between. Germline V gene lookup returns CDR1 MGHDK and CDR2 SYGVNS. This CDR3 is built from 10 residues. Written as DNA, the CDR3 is TGTGCCAGCAGCAACAATGAGCAGTTCTTC. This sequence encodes CASSNNEQFF.

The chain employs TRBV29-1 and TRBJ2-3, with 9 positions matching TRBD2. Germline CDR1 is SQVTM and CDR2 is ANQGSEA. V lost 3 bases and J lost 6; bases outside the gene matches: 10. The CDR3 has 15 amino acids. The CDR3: CSVDGGGGASDTQYF. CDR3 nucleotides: TGCAGCGTTGATGGGGGCGGGGGGGCGTCGGATACGCAGTATTTT.

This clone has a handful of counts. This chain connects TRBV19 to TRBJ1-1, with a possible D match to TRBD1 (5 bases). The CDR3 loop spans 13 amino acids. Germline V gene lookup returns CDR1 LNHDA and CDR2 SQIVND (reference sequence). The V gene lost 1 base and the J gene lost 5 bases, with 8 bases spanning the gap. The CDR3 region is CASSIVGGTEAFF. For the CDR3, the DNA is TGTGCCAGTAGTATAGTCGGGGGAACTGAAGCTTTCTTT.

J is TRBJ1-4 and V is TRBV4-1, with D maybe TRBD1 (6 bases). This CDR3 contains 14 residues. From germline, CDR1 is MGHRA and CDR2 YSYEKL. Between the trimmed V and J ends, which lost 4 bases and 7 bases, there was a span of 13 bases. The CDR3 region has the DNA TGCGCCAGCAGCCGACCCGGGACACCTGAAAAACTGTTTTTT. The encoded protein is CASSRPGTPEKLFF.

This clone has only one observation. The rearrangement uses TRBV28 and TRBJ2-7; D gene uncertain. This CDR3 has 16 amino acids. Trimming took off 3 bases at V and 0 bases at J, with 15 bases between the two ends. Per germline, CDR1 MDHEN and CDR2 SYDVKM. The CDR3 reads CASSFPSSRSSYEQYF. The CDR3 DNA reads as TGTGCCAGCAGTTTTCCCTCCTCCCGTAGCTCCTACGAGCAGTACTTC.

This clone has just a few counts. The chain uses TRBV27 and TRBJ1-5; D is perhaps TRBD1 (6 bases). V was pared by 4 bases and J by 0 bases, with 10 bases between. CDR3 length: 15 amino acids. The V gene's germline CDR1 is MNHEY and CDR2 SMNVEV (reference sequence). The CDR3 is CASSSGTLSNQPQHF. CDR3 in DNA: TGTGCCAGCAGTTCCGGGACACTTAGCAATCAGCCCCAGCATTTT.

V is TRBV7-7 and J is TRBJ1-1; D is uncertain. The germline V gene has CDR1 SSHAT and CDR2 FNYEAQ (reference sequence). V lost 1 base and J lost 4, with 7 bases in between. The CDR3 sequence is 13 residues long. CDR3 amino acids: CASSLEQLTEAFF. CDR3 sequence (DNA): TGTGCCAGCAGCTTAGAACAGCTCACTGAAGCTTTCTTT.

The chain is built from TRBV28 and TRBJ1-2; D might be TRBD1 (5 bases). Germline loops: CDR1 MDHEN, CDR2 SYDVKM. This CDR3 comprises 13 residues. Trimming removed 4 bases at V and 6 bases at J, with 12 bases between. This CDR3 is CASSSSGGNGYTF. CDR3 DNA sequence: TGTGCCAGCAGTTCCTCGGGGGGAAATGGCTACACCTTC.

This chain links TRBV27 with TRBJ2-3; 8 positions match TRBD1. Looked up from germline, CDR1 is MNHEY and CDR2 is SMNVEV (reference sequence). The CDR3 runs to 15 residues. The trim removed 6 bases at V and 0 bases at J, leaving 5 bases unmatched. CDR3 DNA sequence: TGTGCCAGCAGGAACCGGACAGGGAGCACAGATACGCAGTATTTT. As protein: CASRNRTGSTDTQYF.

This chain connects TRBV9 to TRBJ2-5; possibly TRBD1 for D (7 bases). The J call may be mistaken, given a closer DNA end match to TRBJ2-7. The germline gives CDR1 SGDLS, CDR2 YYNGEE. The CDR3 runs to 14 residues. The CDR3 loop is CASSRGTATYEQYF. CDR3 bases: TGTGCCAGCAGCCGCGGGACAGCCACCTACGAGCAGTACTTC.

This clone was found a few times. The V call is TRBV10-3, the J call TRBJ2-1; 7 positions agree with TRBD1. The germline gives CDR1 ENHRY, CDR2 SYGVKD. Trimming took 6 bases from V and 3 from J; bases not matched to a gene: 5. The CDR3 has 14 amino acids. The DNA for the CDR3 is TGTGCCATCAGGGGGACAGACAGCTACAATGAGCAGTTCTTC. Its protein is CAIRGTDSYNEQFF.

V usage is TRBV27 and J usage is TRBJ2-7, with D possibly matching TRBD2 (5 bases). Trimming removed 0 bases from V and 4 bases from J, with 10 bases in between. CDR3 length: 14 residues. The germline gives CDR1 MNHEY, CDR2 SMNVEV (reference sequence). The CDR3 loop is CASSLSVRGYEQYF. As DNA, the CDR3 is TGTGCCAGCAGTTTATCTGTCCGGGGTTACGAGCAGTACTTC.